Each of the 2 T cell receptor beta chains below was sequenced from the same sample in a study of cytomegalovirus exposure and HLA in healthy donors. Sequenced by immunoSEQ multiplex PCR; TCRdb stores in-frame clones only, minus some. Here the sample spans 200,000 to 250,000 clones, 80% to 90% being singletons. The specimen was PBMCs. These receptors were obtained from a woman between 18 and 30 years old in good health and CMV-seronegative.

The chain combines TRBV11-2 with TRBJ2-1; 11 positions agree with TRBD2. The junction had 10 bases not matched to a gene; V was cut back by 4 bases and J by 8 bases. The CDR3 has 16 amino acids. The germline V gene has CDR1 SGHAT and CDR2 FQNNGV. The CDR3 sequence: CASSSNSGRAIDEQFF. The CDR3 nucleotides read TGTGCCAGCAGCTCGAATAGCGGGAGGGCCATTGATGAGCAGTTCTTC.

The rearrangement uses TRBV29-1 and TRBJ1-1, with D tentatively TRBD1 (6 bases). CDR1 is SQVTM, CDR2 ANQGSEA, per germline. The CDR3 is made up of 13 amino acids. V was cut by 2 bases and J by 6 bases, with 13 bases left in between. The CDR3 coding sequence is TGCAGCGTTGAAACAGGGAGCGATTCTGAAGCTTTCTTT. It encodes CSVETGSDSEAFF.